The clone carrying this T cell receptor beta chain was counted only a few times. What it binds is not known. The data derive from a study of naive and memory T cell subsets. Study conclusions and caveats: TCR transcript changes with activation or differentiation may affect this RNA method.

V was clipped by 7 bases and J by 8 bases; unmatched bases: 4. This CDR3 is 13 amino acids long. Germline V gives CDR1 SNHLY, CDR2 FYNNEI. Amplification of ligated cDNA took four PCR rounds with SP2 and nested alpha and beta constant primers. Blood and skin TCR RNA was reverse transcribed with alpha and beta constant primers. MiXCR, applied by TCRdb to the 5' RACE reads, yields one record per CDR3 protein. Of 50,000 to 60,000 distinct CDR3 sequences in the sample, around 8% are singletons; the top ten hold approximately 9.4%. TCR cDNA received a 3' ligated oligonucleotide that carried a UMI. Whole-blood samples were less than 3 ml of peripheral blood from healthy adult volunteers. Unsorted total RNA, about 1 to 1000 ng, was DNase treated before reverse transcription.

The receptor was isolated from a female donor in good health. The rearrangement links TRBV2 to TRBJ2-1; 11 bases fit TRBD2. The CDR3 coding sequence is TGTGCCAGCATTAGCGGGGGGGCCTATGAGCAGTTCTTC. This codes for CASISGGAYEQFF.